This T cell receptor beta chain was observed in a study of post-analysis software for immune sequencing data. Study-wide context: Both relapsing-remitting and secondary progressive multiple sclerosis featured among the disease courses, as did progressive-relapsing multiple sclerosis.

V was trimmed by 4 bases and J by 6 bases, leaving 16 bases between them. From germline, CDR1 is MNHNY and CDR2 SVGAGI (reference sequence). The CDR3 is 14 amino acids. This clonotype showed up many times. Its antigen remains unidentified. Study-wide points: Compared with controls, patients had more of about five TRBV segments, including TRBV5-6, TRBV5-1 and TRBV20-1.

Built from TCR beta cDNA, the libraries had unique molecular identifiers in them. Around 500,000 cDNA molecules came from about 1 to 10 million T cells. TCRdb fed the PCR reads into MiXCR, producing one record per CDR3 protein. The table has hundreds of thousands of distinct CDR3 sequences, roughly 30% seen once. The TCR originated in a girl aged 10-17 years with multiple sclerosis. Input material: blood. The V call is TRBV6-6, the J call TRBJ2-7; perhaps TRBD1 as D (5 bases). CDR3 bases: TGTGCCAGCAGTTTAGGGTCCCAGGGAATCGAGCAGTACTTC. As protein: CASSLGSQGIEQYF.